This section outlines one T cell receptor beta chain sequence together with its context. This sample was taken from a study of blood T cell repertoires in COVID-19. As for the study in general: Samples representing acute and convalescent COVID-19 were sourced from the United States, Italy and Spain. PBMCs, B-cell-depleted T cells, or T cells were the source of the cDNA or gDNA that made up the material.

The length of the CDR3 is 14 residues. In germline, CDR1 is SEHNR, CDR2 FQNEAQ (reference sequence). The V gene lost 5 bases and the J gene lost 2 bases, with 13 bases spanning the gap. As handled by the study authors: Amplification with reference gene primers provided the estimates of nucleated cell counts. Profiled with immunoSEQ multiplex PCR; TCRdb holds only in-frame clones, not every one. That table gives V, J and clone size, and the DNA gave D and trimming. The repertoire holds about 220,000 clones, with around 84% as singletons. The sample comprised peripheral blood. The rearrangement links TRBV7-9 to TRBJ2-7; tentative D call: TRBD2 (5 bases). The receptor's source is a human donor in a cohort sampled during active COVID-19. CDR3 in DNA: TGTGCCAGCAGCCCCTGGACTGATACCTACGAGCAGTACTTC. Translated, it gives CASSPWTDTYEQYF.